The text below deals with one T cell receptor (beta chain). Its antigen is unidentified. Collection of 9 to 10 milliliters of peripheral blood was performed for each donor. This sample was taken from a study of blood T cells in healthy people across ages. General study points: Per million T cells, TCR beta diversity dropped about linearly as age rose.

For the second PCR, which ran for 7 to 11 cycles, a sample-barcoded 5' primer and a J-beta primer mix were used. Sequencing recovered at least 2.5 million CDR3-containing paired-end reads from each sample. MiXCR was run by TCRdb on the 5' RACE reads, yielding one entry per CDR3 protein. Altogether about 1.6 million distinct CDR3 sequences are present, approximately 32% being singletons, with the ten largest covering around 11%. The CDR3 is made up of 17 amino acids. Germline CDR1 SGHRS, CDR2 YFSETQ. V lost 2 bases and J lost 2, with 18 bases in between. The chain joins TRBV5-1 to TRBJ2-3; a possible D gene is TRBD1 (7 bases). Source material: blood. The TCR comes from a woman aged 25 to 45 in good health. The CDR3, as DNA: TGCGCCAGCAGCTTTTCGCCAGGGGGGAGGATCACAGATACGCAGTATTTT. It specifies CASSFSPGGRITDTQYF.